Below, one T cell receptor (beta chain) is given with its context. Its antigen is still unknown. Per-nucleotide qualities are absent, and no much larger clonotype sits a single base away. From the germline V gene (reference sequence), CDR1 is LNHNV and CDR2 is YYDKDF. From the cysteine up to the phenylalanine, the CDR3 has a length of 15 residues. Only the CDR3 part of the read is kept: 45 bases, read in frame from the first base. Compared with germline, V lacks 3 bases and J lacks 3 bases; bases without a gene match: 5. This specimen belongs to a study of neoadjuvant anti-PD-1 for oral cavity cancer (dated by TCRdb to the early 2020s). Study-level background: Before undergoing curative-intent surgical resection, most patients got three to four biweekly nivolumab doses at 3 mg/kg. A fourth nivolumab dose was given around day 43 to patients without progression, and definitive surgical resection was performed in those patients on days 50-56. Responders were defined as patients with complete response, partial response or stable disease by RECIST 1.1; non-responders were defined as patients with progression. The parent correlative cohort had about 11 patients and a response rate of approximately 30%. Broad study findings and their caveats: Greater tumor shrinkage was correlated with larger post-treatment sizes of preexisting intratumoral clones, suggesting that expansion of preexisting clones contributed to response. TCR analyses included only three patients per response group, and the authors called for larger cohorts for validation. Higher pretreatment blood TCRbeta clonality and lower post-treatment tumor TCRbeta clonality were correlated with higher pretreatment blood Treg/Th17 ratios.

Survey sequencing of tumors used two replicates per sample, and the tumor libraries mostly started from approximately 5 ug of input genomic DNA. The immunoSEQ hsTCRbeta kit was used to prepare TCRbeta libraries according to the manufacturer's instructions. Sequencing of the completed libraries took place using an Illumina NovaSeq 6000 S4 flow cell after they had been pooled to roughly 2.8 nM. As for the original processing: The immunoSEQ Analyzer was used for raw data preprocessing and quality control. The analysis was restricted to productive rearrangements, with each unique CDR3 amino acid sequence defining a clonotype. Repertoire clonality was estimated as the Gini-Simpson index, computed with the R package tcR. Student's t test was used to compare Gini indices, and Pearson correlation was used to assess associations with tumor size change. Entries here come from immuneACCESS through TCRdb and include only in-frame sequences with V and J called. Some clones fail to appear in such tables; in the studies checked, an unresolved V gene covers under half of the shortfall, and the cause of the remainder is unknown. From that table come the V and J calls and clone size; the DNA was used to work out D and trimming. In this sample the table shows 5,500 to 7,500 clones, around 50% of which occur a single time. The leading ten clones occupy 7.2% of the sample.

Sample time point, as interpreted from the label and publication: after neoadjuvant nivolumab, at surgical resection. None of the patients had received prior systemic or radiation treatment, and all were newly diagnosed with stage II-IVA oral cavity squamous cell carcinoma. The cohort consisted of patients with HPV-negative, locally advanced oral cavity squamous cell carcinoma. Samples were obtained from a longitudinal correlative study of a single-arm phase II trial of neoadjuvant nivolumab in oral cavity squamous cell carcinoma. Subject-matched pre- and post-treatment PBMCs and tumors from three responders and three non-responders underwent genomic DNA-based TCRbeta sequencing. Genomic DNA was isolated from tumor tissue using the Maxwell RSC DNA from Tissue kit.

This receptor chain uses TRBV15 and TRBJ2-7, and 10 bases in between align with TRBD1. Sequenced material: tumor tissue, taken after nivolumab (anti-PD-1) treatment. The origin of this receptor is a person aged 40 to 85 with oral cavity squamous cell carcinoma. The DNA sequence is TGTGCCACCAGCAGCCGGACAGGGGGGTTCTACGAGCAGTACTTC. The encoded protein is CATSSRTGGFYEQYF.